These 16 T cell receptor beta chains were all obtained from the same sample, sequenced in a study of T cells expressing NK-cell markers. TCRdb re-called the 5' RACE reads and shows each CDR3 protein once, DNA omitted. This repertoire includes about 150,000 distinct CDR3 sequences. Sequencing used blood T cells: a sorted CD56 or NKG2C T cell subset, CD4+ or CD8+ T cells, or bulk PBMC T cells (not recorded which). These receptors were taken from a woman in her forties or fifties in good health.

The J gene is TRBJ2-2, the V gene TRBV4-1; the D gene TCRdb calls, TRBD2, cannot be checked with no DNA. The germline CDR1 and CDR2 sequences are MGHRA and YSYEKL. There are 17 residues in the CDR3. CDR3 loop: CASSQEPGLTNTGELFF.

The chain employs TRBV11-2 and TRBJ2-5; without DNA, the TCRdb call of TRBD2 cannot be checked. CDR3 length equals 15 residues. The germline gives CDR1 SGHAT, CDR2 FQNNGV. The CDR3 reads CASSFREGEPETQYF.

The rearrangement uses TRBV7-9 and TRBJ2-7; TCRdb names TRBD1, which stays unverified in the absence of DNA. Germline V gives CDR1 SEHNR, CDR2 FQNEAQ (reference sequence). This CDR3 spans 16 amino acids. The CDR3 sequence: CASSLDATGVPYEQYF.

The chain joins TRBV20-1 to TRBJ2-2; with no DNA, the TCRdb D assignment of TRBD2 cannot be verified. Germline-derived CDR1 and CDR2 are DFQATT and SNEGSKA (reference sequence). The CDR3 is 14 residues long. This CDR3 reads CSASRGGGTGELFF.

The chain joins TRBV20-1 to TRBJ2-2. This CDR3 contains 12 residues. Germline V gene sequence: CDR1 DFQATT, CDR2 SNEGSKA (reference sequence). The CDR3 protein is CSAIGSDGELFF.

This chain connects TRBV15 to TRBJ2-3; TCRdb selects TRBD1, and the lack of DNA leaves this call unchecked. CDR1 is LNHNV and CDR2 is YYDKDF in the germline V gene (reference sequence). The length of the CDR3 is 14 residues. This chain's CDR3 is CATSHDRGTDTQYF.

J is TRBJ2-2 and V is TRBV11-2; TCRdb proposes TRBD2, but this gene call is untestable without DNA. The CDR3 extends over 11 amino acids. The germline V gene encodes CDR1 SGHAT and CDR2 FQNNGV. This CDR3 is CASSLHEGLFF.

The CDR3: CASSSGPGSHNEQFF. The rearrangement links TRBV19 to TRBJ2-1; without DNA, the TCRdb call of TRBD2 cannot be checked. The CDR3 is 15 residues long. Germline CDR1 reads LNHDA; CDR2 reads SQIVND (reference sequence).

The J gene is TRBJ2-5, the V gene TRBV4-1. The CDR3 covers 13 residues. Germline V gives CDR1 MGHRA, CDR2 YSYEKL. Here the CDR3 reads CASSQERGETQYF.

This CDR3 is CATEGLAAPRGSTDTQYF. The chain uses TRBV24-1 and TRBJ2-3; the TCRdb call, TRBD2, lacks DNA for checking. The CDR3 loop spans 18 amino acids. Germline values: CDR1 KGHDR, CDR2 SFDVKD.

The genes are TRBV5-1 and TRBJ2-4; TCRdb selects TRBD2, and the lack of DNA leaves this call unchecked. CDR3 length: 18 amino acids. CDR1 and CDR2 (germline): SGHRS, YFSETQ. CDR3 loop: CASSTPRLTGVTKNIQYF.

The CDR3: CASSELSGAGELFF. V and J are TRBV25-1 and TRBJ2-2; TCRdb selects TRBD2, and the lack of DNA leaves this call unchecked. The CDR3 is made up of 14 amino acids. CDR1 and CDR2 from the germline V gene are MGHDK and SYGVNS.

The V call is TRBV20-1, the J call TRBJ2-1; the TCRdb call, TRBD2, lacks DNA for checking. CDR1 is DFQATT, CDR2 SNEGSKA, per germline (reference sequence). The length of the CDR3 is 15 residues. This CDR3 reads CSASEGDYPYNEQFF.

V usage is TRBV11-2 and J usage is TRBJ2-3. Looked up from germline, CDR1 is SGHAT and CDR2 is FQNNGV. This CDR3 region has 14 residues. The CDR3 loop reads CASSLAHSTDTQYF.

The chain links TRBV28 to TRBJ2-2; absent DNA, TCRdb's TRBD2 call cannot be checked. CDR1 and CDR2 from the germline V gene are MDHEN and SYDVKM. CDR3 length: 14 amino acids. The CDR3 here is CASLGLVSTGELFF. Variable domain in full (rest from reference TRBV28 and TRBJ2-2): DVKVTQSSRYLVKRTGEKVFLECVQDMDHENMFWYRQDPGLGLRLIYFSYDVKMKEKGDIPEGYSVSREKKERFSLILESASTNQTSMYLCASLGLVSTGELFFGEGSRLTVL.

The chain uses TRBV3-1 and TRBJ2-5; lacking DNA, the TRBD2 call made by TCRdb goes unchecked. This CDR3 is built from 15 residues. Looked up from germline, CDR1 is LGHDT and CDR2 is YNNKEL (reference sequence). The CDR3: CASSQSLAGGETQYF.